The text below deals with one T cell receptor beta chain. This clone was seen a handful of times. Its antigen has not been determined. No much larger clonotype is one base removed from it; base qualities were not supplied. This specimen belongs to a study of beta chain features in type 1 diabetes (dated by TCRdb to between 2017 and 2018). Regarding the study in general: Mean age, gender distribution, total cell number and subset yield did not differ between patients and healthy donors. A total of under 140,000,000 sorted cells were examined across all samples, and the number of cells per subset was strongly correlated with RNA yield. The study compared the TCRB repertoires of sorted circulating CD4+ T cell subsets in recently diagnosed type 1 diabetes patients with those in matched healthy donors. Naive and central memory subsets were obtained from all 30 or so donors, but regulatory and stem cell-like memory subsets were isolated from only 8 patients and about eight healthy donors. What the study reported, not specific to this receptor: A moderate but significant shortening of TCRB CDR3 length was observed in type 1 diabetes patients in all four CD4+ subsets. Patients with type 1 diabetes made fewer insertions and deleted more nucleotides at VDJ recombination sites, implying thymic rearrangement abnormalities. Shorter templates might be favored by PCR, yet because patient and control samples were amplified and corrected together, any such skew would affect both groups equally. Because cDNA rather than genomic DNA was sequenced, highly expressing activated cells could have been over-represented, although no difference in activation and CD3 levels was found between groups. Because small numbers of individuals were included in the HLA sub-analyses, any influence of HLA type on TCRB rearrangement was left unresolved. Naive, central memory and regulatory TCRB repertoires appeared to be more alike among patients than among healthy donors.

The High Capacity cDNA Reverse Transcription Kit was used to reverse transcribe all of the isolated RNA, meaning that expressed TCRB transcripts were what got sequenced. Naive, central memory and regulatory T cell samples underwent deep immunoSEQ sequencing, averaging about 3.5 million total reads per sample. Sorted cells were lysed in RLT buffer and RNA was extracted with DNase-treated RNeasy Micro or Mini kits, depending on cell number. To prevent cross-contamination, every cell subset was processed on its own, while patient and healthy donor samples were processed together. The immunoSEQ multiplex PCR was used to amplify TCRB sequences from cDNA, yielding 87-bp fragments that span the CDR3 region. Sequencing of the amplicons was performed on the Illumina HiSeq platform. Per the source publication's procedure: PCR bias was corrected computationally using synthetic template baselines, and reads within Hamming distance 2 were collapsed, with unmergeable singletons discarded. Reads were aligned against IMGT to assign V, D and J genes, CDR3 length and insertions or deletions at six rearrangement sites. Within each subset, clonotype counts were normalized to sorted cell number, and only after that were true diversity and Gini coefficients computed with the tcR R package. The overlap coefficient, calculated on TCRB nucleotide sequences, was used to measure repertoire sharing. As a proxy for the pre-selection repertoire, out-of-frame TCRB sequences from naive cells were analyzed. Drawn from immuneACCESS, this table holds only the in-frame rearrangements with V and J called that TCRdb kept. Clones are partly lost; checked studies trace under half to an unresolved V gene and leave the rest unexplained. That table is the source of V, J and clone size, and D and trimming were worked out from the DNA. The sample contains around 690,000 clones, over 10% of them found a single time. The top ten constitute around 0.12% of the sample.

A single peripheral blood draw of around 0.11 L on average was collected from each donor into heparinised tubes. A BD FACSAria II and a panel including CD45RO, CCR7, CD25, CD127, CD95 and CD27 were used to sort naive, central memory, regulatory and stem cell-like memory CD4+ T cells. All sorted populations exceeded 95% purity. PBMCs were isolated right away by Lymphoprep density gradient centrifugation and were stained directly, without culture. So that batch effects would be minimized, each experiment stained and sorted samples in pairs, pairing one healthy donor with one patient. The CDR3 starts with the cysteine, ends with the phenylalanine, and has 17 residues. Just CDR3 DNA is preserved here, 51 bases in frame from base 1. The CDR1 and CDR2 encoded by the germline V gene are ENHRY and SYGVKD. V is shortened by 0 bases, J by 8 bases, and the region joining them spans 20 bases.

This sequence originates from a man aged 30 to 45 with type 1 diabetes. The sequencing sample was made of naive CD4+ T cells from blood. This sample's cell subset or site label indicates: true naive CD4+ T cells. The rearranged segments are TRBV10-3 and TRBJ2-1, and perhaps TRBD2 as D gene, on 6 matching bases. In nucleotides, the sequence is TGTGCCATCAGTGAGTCGTATCCCGTCCGGAGGGCCCATGAGCAGTTCTTC. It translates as CAISESYPVRRAHEQFF.